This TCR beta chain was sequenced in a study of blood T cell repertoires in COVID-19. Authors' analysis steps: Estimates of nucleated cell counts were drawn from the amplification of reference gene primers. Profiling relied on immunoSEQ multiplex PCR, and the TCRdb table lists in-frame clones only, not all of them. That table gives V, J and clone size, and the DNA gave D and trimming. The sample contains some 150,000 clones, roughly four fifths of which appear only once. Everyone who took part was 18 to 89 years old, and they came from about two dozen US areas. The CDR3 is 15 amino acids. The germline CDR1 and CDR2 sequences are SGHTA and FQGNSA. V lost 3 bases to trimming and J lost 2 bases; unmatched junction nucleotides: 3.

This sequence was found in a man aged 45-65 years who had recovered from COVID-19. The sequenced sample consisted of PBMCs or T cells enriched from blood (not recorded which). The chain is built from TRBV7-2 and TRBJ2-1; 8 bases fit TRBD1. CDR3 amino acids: CASSLDRATYNEQFF. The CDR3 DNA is TGTGCCAGCAGCTTGGACAGGGCAACCTACAATGAGCAGTTCTTC.